Listed here is a single T cell receptor beta chain. These data originate in a study of control samples from healthy donors and cancer patients. Trimming took 1 base from V and 5 from J, leaving 11 bases between them. This CDR3 is 14 amino acids long. The germline CDR1 and CDR2 sequences are MGHRA and YSYEKL. The method was immunoSEQ multiplex PCR; TCRdb's version includes in-frame clones alone and lacks a portion of them. The sample lists tens of thousands of clones; about 88% were seen once. The clonotype comes from a woman aged 50 to 60 in good health. J is TRBJ1-2 and V is TRBV4-1, with D unclear. The sample comprised blood. In nucleotides, the CDR3 is TGCGCCAGCAGCCAAGGGCCGGGGTTTTATGGCTACACCTTC. This translates into CASSQGPGFYGYTF.